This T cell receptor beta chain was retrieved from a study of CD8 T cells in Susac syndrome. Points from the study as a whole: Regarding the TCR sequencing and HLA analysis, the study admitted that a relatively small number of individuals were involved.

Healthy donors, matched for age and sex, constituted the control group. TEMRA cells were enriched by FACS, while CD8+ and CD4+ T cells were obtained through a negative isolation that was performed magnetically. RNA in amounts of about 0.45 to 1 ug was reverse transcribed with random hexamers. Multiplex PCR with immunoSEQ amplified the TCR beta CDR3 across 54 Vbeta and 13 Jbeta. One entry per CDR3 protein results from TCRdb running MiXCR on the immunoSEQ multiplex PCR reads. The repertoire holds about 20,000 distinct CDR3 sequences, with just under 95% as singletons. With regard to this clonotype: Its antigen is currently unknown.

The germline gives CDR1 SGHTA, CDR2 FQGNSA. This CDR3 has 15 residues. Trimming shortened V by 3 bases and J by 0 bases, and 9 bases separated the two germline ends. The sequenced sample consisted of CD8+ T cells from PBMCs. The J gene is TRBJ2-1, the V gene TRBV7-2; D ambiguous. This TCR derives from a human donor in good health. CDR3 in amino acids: CASSLAESSYNEQFF. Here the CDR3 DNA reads TGTGCCAGCAGCTTGGCCGAAAGCTCCTACAATGAGCAGTTCTTC.